These 13 T cell receptor beta chains originate from one sample sequenced in a study of a mutant IDH1 vaccine in newly diagnosed glioma. The repertoire was sequenced with immunoSEQ multiplex PCR; TCRdb's copy has only in-frame clones and lacks some. Seen here are tens of thousands of clones, 80% to 90% observed once, and the top ten hold 4% to 5.5%. Stated time point: baseline, week 1 (first vaccination visit). Treatment noted: pre-vaccination baseline after standard-of-care therapy. The sample in question was PBMCs, obtained from a glioma patient treated with radiotherapy, temozolomide or both. These receptors were collected from a middle-aged woman with glioma.

The chain joins TRBV7-8 to TRBJ1-4, with a weak D call TRBD1 (6 bases). Trimming took 7 bases from V and 4 from J, leaving 13 bases between them. The CDR3 contains 14 residues. Germline loops: CDR1 SGHVS, CDR2 FQNEAQ. This CDR3 reads CASTPDSFNEKLFF. CDR3 DNA sequence: TGTGCCAGCACCCCGGACAGCTTTAATGAAAAACTGTTTTTT. Combining the CDR3 with reference TRBV7-8 and TRBJ1-4 gives the whole variable domain GAGVSQSPRYKVAKRGQDVALRCDPISGHVSLFWYQQALGQGPEFLTYFQNEAQLDKSGLPSDRFFAERPEGSVSTLKIQRTQQEDSAVYLCASTPDSFNEKLFFGSGTQLSVL.

The chain links TRBV7-2 to TRBJ2-2, with a weak D call TRBD2 (5 bases). V was clipped by 2 bases and J by 0 bases, with 10 bases between them. Germline V gene sequence: CDR1 SGHTA, CDR2 FQGNSA. This CDR3 region has 16 residues. The CDR3 DNA is TGTGCCAGCAGCTTACGACTACCTGCGAACACCGGGGAGCTGTTTTTT. Protein product: CASSLRLPANTGELFF.

The chain employs TRBV7-8 and TRBJ1-1; the match to TRBD1 covers 11 bases. V was pared by 5 bases and J by 6 bases, with 8 bases of the junction left unmatched. This CDR3 spans 15 amino acids. Per germline, CDR1 SGHVS and CDR2 FQNEAQ. CDR3 sequence reads: CASSQRTGGIAEAFF. DNA for the CDR3: TGTGCCAGCAGCCAGCGGACAGGGGGCATCGCTGAAGCTTTCTTT.

The chain carries TRBV14 and TRBJ2-1; the match to TRBD2 covers 10 bases. Germline V lookup: CDR1 SGHDN, CDR2 FVKESK. CDR3 length: 16 amino acids. V trimming: 5 bases; J trimming: 4 bases; junction bases outside the gene matches: 8. The CDR3 coding sequence is TGTGCCAGCAGCTGGGGGGCTAGCGGGAGTTACAATGAGCAGTTCTTC. This encodes CASSWGASGSYNEQFF.

The gene calls are TRBV7-2 and TRBJ1-5, with 9 bases lining up with TRBD1. Germline V gives CDR1 SGHTA, CDR2 FQGNSA. This CDR3 is 16 amino acids long. The V gene end was trimmed by 4 bases and the J gene end by 0 bases; junction bases not matched to a gene: 4. DNA of the CDR3: TGTGCCAGCAGCTGGACAGGGGTTGATAGCAATCAGCCCCAGCATTTT. Amino acid sequence: CASSWTGVDSNQPQHF.

The CDR3 nucleotides read TGTGCCAGCCGCGCCGCCTTTGAGGCTCGGGATACGCAGTATTTT. Translation: CASRAAFEARDTQYF. The chain has TRBV13 and TRBJ2-3; D remains ambiguous. The CDR3 length is 15 residues. The V gene lost 8 bases and the J gene lost 6 bases, with 21 bases spanning the gap. Per germline, CDR1 PRHDT and CDR2 FYEKMQ (reference sequence).

This chain uses TRBV2 with TRBJ1-2, with a possible D match to TRBD1 (5 bases). The CDR3 runs to 13 residues. CDR1 SNHLY and CDR2 FYNNEI come from the germline V gene. V shed 5 bases and J shed 6 bases, with 13 bases lying between them. CDR3 nucleotides: TGTGCCAGCAGTCCAGGGAGGCGCGATGGCTACACCTTC. Amino acid sequence: CASSPGRRDGYTF.

In DNA form, the CDR3 reads TGTGCCAGCAGCTTAAGGGAGGAAGAGACCCAGTACTTC. Protein product: CASSLREEETQYF. The rearrangement links TRBV7-2 to TRBJ2-5; possibly TRBD2 for D (6 bases). CDR1 SGHTA and CDR2 FQGNSA come from the germline V gene. V was trimmed by 2 bases and J by 3 bases, leaving 7 bases between them. This CDR3 comprises 13 residues. The complete variable domain, with remaining parts taken from reference TRBV7-2 and TRBJ2-5, reads GAGVSQSPSNKVTEKGKDVELRCDPISGHTALYWYRQSLGQGLEFLIYFQGNSAPDKSGLPSDRFSAERTGGSVSTLTIQRTQQEDSAVYLCASSLREEETQYFGPGTRLLVL.

The gene calls are TRBV29-1 and TRBJ1-5, with D possibly matching TRBD1 (5 bases). V was shortened by 4 bases and J by 3 bases, with 10 bases between the two germline ends. The CDR3 has 13 amino acids. Germline CDR1 is SQVTM and CDR2 is ANQGSEA. CDR3 amino acids: CSVAGTFNQPQHF. The CDR3 bases are TGCAGCGTTGCTGGGACCTTCAATCAGCCCCAGCATTTT.

This clone was seen a single time. The V call is TRBV7-2, the J call TRBJ1-2, with D maybe TRBD1 (5 bases). This CDR3 comprises 13 residues. V was clipped by 5 bases and J by 1 base, with 8 bases between them. The germline gives CDR1 SGHTA, CDR2 FQGNSA. CDR3 loop: CASSPDSNYGYTF. CDR3 DNA: TGTGCCAGCAGCCCCGACAGTAACTATGGCTACACCTTC.

The rearrangement joins TRBV18 to TRBJ1-5; D is perhaps TRBD1 (5 bases). Germline values: CDR1 KGHSH, CDR2 LQKENI. The CDR3 is made up of 13 amino acids. V lost 3 bases and J 4 bases, leaving 7 bases between the germline ends. CDR3 in DNA: TGTGCCAGCTCACCGGCAGGGAATCAGCCCCAGCATTTT. It translates to CASSPAGNQPQHF.

The genes are TRBV30 and TRBJ1-4, with D hard to call. The CDR3 runs 15 residues. The germline V and J ends were trimmed by 0 bases and 3 bases, with 11 bases remaining between them. The germline gives CDR1 GTSNPN, CDR2 SVGIG (reference sequence). The CDR3 region is CAWSVRPVANEKLFF. CDR3 nucleotides: TGTGCCTGGAGTGTACGACCTGTTGCTAATGAAAAACTGTTTTTT.

V is TRBV7-6 and J is TRBJ1-2; TRBD1 agrees at 8 bases. Per germline, CDR1 SGHVS and CDR2 FNYEAQ. J gave up 7 bases and V 5 bases, and 9 bases lay outside the gene matches. This CDR3 contains 14 residues. The CDR3 DNA is TGTGCCAGCAGCCCCTCGGACAGGGTGGGTGGCTACACCTTC. Its protein product is CASSPSDRVGGYTF.